This T cell receptor beta chain was identified in a study of OX40 agonist ivuxolimab in advanced cancers. Assay used: immunoSEQ multiplex PCR; TCRdb lists only in-frame clones, some missing. The data hold approximately 52,000 clones, with approximately 84% observed a single time. This clone was recorded a few times. The sequencing used CD4+ or CD8+ T cells sorted from blood, collected in a trial of the OX40 agonist ivuxolimab. This receptor was obtained from an adult with an advanced solid tumor such as melanoma, head and neck, liver or kidney cancer.

The CDR3 is CASSQGRDTQYF. In DNA, the CDR3 is TGTGCCAGCAGCCAAGGCAGGGATACGCAGTATTTT. The chain is built from TRBV7-3 and TRBJ2-3; D is undetermined. V was pared by 5 bases and J by 6 bases, with 9 bases between. CDR1 is SGHTA and CDR2 is FQGTGA in the germline V gene. CDR3 length: 12 residues.